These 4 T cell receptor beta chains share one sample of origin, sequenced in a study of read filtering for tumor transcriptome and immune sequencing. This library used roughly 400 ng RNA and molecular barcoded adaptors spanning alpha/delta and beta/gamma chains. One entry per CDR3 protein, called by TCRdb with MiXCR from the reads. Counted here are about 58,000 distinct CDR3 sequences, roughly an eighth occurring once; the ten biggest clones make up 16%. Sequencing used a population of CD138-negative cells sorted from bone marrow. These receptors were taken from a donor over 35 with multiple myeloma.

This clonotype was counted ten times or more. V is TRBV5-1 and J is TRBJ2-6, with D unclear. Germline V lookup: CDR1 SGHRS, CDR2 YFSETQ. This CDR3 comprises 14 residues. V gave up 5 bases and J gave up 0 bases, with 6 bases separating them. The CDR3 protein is CASRNNSGANVLTF. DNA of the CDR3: TGCGCCAGCAGAAATAACTCTGGGGCCAACGTCCTGACTTTC.

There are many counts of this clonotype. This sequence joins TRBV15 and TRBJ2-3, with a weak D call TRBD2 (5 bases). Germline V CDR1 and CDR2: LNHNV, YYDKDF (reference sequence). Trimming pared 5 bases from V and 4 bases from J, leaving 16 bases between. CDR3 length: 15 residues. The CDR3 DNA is TGTGCCACCAGCGGACGACTAACGGTGGCAGATACGCAGTATTTT. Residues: CATSGRLTVADTQYF.

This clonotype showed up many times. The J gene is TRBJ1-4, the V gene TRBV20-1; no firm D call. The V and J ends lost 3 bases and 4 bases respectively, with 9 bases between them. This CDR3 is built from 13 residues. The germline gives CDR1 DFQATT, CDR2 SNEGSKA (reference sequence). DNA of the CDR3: TGCAGTGCTAGTAGGCAGAATAATGAAAAACTGTTTTTT. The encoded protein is CSASRQNNEKLFF.

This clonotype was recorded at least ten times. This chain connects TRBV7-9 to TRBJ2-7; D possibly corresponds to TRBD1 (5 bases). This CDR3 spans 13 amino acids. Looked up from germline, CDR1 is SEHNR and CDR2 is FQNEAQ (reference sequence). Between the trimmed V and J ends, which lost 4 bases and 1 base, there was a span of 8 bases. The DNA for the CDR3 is TGTGCCAGCAGCTCCGACAGATCCTACGAGCAGTACTTC. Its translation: CASSSDRSYEQYF.